The next 7 T cell receptor beta chains were all read from a single sample in a study of OX40 agonist ivuxolimab in advanced cancers. Measured with immunoSEQ multiplex PCR; TCRdb has only the in-frame clones, and not every one. The table shows over 90,000 clones, with roughly 89% occurring only once. Material: CD4+ or CD8+ T cells sorted from blood, obtained in a trial of the OX40 agonist ivuxolimab. The receptor set was obtained from an adult with an advanced solid tumor such as melanoma, head and neck, liver or kidney cancer.

The chain recombines TRBV5-4 with TRBJ2-1; D is tentatively TRBD1 or TRBD2 (5 bases each). The CDR3 runs 13 residues. V was cut by 0 bases and J by 6 bases, with 7 bases left in between. Germline CDR1 and CDR2: SGHNT and YYREEE (reference sequence). CDR3 sequence: CASSLGGANEQFF. The CDR3 nucleotides read TGTGCCAGCAGCTTGGGAGGGGCCAATGAGCAGTTCTTC.

This chain uses TRBV28 with TRBJ2-6, with 14 bases that match TRBD2. The CDR3 contains 20 residues. Trimming at V came to 2 bases and at J to 3 bases, leaving 9 bases not matched to a gene. Germline CDR1 MDHEN, CDR2 SYDVKM. The CDR3, as DNA: TGTGCCAGCAGTTTACTGACGGGACTAGCGGGAGCTGGTGGGGCCAACGTCCTGACTTTC. Amino acids: CASSLLTGLAGAGGANVLTF. Full variable domain (missing parts from reference TRBV28 and TRBJ2-6): DVKVTQSSRYLVKRTGEKVFLECVQDMDHENMFWYRQDPGLGLRLIYFSYDVKMKEKGDIPEGYSVSREKKERFSLILESASTNQTSMYLCASSLLTGLAGAGGANVLTFGAGSRLTVL.

This clone appeared a few times. The V and J genes are TRBV11-1 and TRBJ2-7; 9 nucleotides match TRBD1. J lost 1 base, V lost 2 bases, and 9 bases had no gene match. CDR3 length: 17 amino acids. CDR1 is SGHAT, CDR2 FQDESV, per germline (reference sequence). CDR3 loop: CASSLPQLTGGSYEQYF. The CDR3 coding sequence is TGTGCCAGCAGCTTACCTCAATTGACAGGGGGTTCCTACGAGCAGTACTTC.

Points on this clone: The same CDR3 can be traced to other DNA sequences in this sample. The V and J genes are TRBV6-1 and TRBJ2-3; no reliable D call. The germline V and J ends were trimmed by 7 bases and 6 bases, with 8 bases remaining between them. The CDR3 loop spans 11 amino acids. In germline, CDR1 is MNHNS, CDR2 SASEGT. The CDR3 nucleotides are TGTGCCAGCACTCTCGGGGATACGCAGTATTTT. Residues: CASTLGDTQYF.

This chain joins TRBV21-1 and TRBJ1-3; the table's D call of TRBD1 was not tested on the DNA. TRBV21-1 is a listed pseudogene. The CDR3 is 18 amino acids. CDR3 sequence: CASSKAQSYGTEKNTIYF. The CDR3 DNA is TGTGCCAGCAGCAAAGCTCAGTCATACGGGACAGAAAAAAACACCATATATTTT.

V usage is TRBV10-3 and J usage is TRBJ2-3; maybe TRBD2 (6 bases). Looked up from germline, CDR1 is ENHRY and CDR2 is SYGVKD. This CDR3 is built from 15 residues. The V end was cut by 8 bases, the J end by 5 bases, with 20 bases between. CDR3 protein: CAIGARVSGQDTQYF. The CDR3 DNA reads as TGTGCCATCGGAGCTCGTGTTAGCGGTCAAGATACGCAGTATTTT.

In its sample, this clone was seen once. This sequence joins TRBV15 and TRBJ2-5; 10 nucleotides agree with TRBD2. With 2 bases clipped from V and 7 bases from J, the junction kept 10 bases outside the gene matches. The V gene's germline CDR1 is LNHNV and CDR2 YYDKDF (reference sequence). This CDR3 contains 16 residues. Written as DNA, the CDR3 is TGTGCCACCAGCAGACGGAGACTAGCGGGCTTAACGACCCAGTACTTC. It yields the protein CATSRRRLAGLTTQYF.